What follows is one T cell receptor beta chain and its context. Its antigen is currently not known. Per-base quality was not reported, and no clone a single base away is much larger than it. The immunoSEQ Assay, a bias-controlled multiplex PCR, was used to amplify TCRbeta CDR3 regions from genomic DNA. Per the authors' processing: The number of nucleated cells in each sample was estimated from the amplification of reference gene primers within the assay. To quantify the absolute abundance of each unique TCRbeta CDR3 rearrangement, sequence reads were collapsed and filtered. For each sample, productive Simpson clonality was calculated as the square root of Simpson's diversity index across productive rearrangements. The clones in this table, taken by TCRdb from immuneACCESS, are in-frame only. Not every clone is retained; where verified, under half of the shortfall comes from an unresolved V gene, and the cause of the rest is unknown. From that table come the V and J calls and clone size; the DNA was used to work out D and trimming. The sample yields under 200,000 clones; approximately 81% were counted once. Together, the top ten hold 5.6% of the sample.

The data belong to a study of blood T cell repertoires in COVID-19 (dated by TCRdb to the early 2020s). In the study overall: Samples from collaborators originated in the United States, Italy and Spain and spanned both the acute and convalescent phases of COVID-19. The prospective study material was composed of cDNA or gDNA derived from T cells, B-cell-depleted T cells, or PBMCs. Subjects who had been exposed to COVID-19, were actively infected with it, or had recovered from it provided the deeply sampled blood TCRbeta repertoires that made up the dataset. The repertoires were released in a freely available public database intended as a resource for research on the immune response to SARS-CoV-2. The samples were drawn from the first 160 participants of the ongoing ImmuneRACE study and from 1,254 subjects provided by 6 global collaborators. A de-identified subject ID, COVID-19 status, age in years and sex were almost always included in the sample metadata. Where available, HLA class I and class II types were obtained from metadata supplied by the sample provider rather than from assay-based typing.

Participants in the prospective study were aged roughly 18 to 89 years, lived in more than 20 United States geographic areas, and enrolled through a virtual design. In the prospective study, cohorts were assigned on the basis of participant-reported clinical history obtained from a screening survey and a study questionnaire. Mobile phlebotomists in the prospective study collected whole blood, serum and a nasopharyngeal or oropharyngeal swab from every participant. Additional blood draws and questionnaires over an approximately two-month period could optionally be provided by prospective study participants. Prospective study blood samples were shipped either frozen or at room temperature before DNA extraction. The CDR3, from cysteine to phenylalanine, totals 14 residues. Only the CDR3 DNA is retained, 42 bases long and in frame from the first base. Per the germline V gene, MNHEY is the CDR1 and SVGAGI is the CDR2. Trimming removed 6 bases from V and 6 bases from J; the gene matches leave 6 bases unexplained.

General study outcomes and caveats: The quantity of clinical and demographic metadata differed by source and by participant and was supplied without curation.

The specimen was PBMCs or T cells enriched from blood (not recorded which). The clonotype originates from a woman aged 40-49 years with acute COVID-19. Recombination joined TRBV6-5 with TRBJ2-7, and 12 junctional nucleotides match TRBD2. Here the CDR3 is given as CASSTSGRMGEQYF. The base sequence is TGTGCCAGCAGCACTAGCGGGAGGATGGGCGAGCAGTACTTC.